One sample yielded the 14 T cell receptor beta chains listed below, sequenced in a study of OX40 agonist ivuxolimab in advanced cancers. Receptors were amplified or captured by the immunoSEQ multiplex PCR assay. TCRdb obtained this table from immuneACCESS and retained in-frame rearrangements with V and J assigned. These tables miss some clones; where compared with another copy, unresolved V genes account for less than half of the shortfall, and the remainder is unexplained. Counted in this sample were around 69,000 clones; approximately 92% of them appeared once. The ten largest clones take up more than 5.5% of the sample. The sample in question was CD4+ or CD8+ T cells sorted from blood, obtained in a trial of the OX40 agonist ivuxolimab. Receptor source: an adult with an advanced solid tumor such as melanoma, head and neck, liver or kidney cancer.

The chain is built from TRBV6-5 and TRBJ1-3, with D perhaps TRBD1 (5 bases). Germline V lookup: CDR1 MNHEY, CDR2 SVGAGI. The CDR3 extends over 14 amino acids. Trimming stripped 10 bases from V and 0 bases from J, with 13 bases between. The CDR3 DNA sequence: TGTGCCACCAGGCCAGGGAGCTCTGGAAACACCATATATTTT. Translated, it gives CATRPGSSGNTIYF.

The chain has TRBV7-3 and TRBJ2-1; 8 bases align to TRBD2. V dropped 4 bases and J dropped 4; count of bases not matched to a gene: 6. The length of the CDR3 is 15 residues. Germline V lookup: CDR1 SGHTA, CDR2 FQGTGA. CDR3 amino acids: CASSSSSGPYNEQFF. The CDR3, as DNA: TGTGCCAGCAGCTCATCTAGCGGGCCGTACAATGAGCAGTTCTTC.

The genes are TRBV5-6 and TRBJ2-3; no clear D gene. This CDR3 is built from 13 residues. The V gene's germline CDR1 is SGHDT and CDR2 YYEEEE. V was trimmed by 5 bases and J by 5 bases, leaving 12 bases between them. The CDR3 DNA is TGTGCCAGCAGTTCGTTACCGGGAGATACGCAGTATTTT. It specifies CASSSLPGDTQYF. Using reference TRBV5-6 and TRBJ2-3 for the parts outside the CDR3, the full variable domain is DAGVTQSPTHLIKTRGQQVTLRCSPKSGHDTVSWYQQALGQGPQFIFQYYEEEERQRGNFPDRFSGHQFPNYSSELNVNALLLGDSALYLCASSSLPGDTQYFGPGTRLTVL.

Only a few counts were recorded for this clone. This chain links TRBV5-6 with TRBJ2-1; the D gene is possibly TRBD2 (5 bases). The V end was cut by 2 bases, the J end by 0 bases, with 9 bases between. CDR3 length: 15 amino acids. CDR1 SGHDT and CDR2 YYEEEE come from the germline V gene. The CDR3, as DNA: TGTGCCAGCAGCTTATGGAGGACCTCCTACAATGAGCAGTTCTTC. This sequence encodes CASSLWRTSYNEQFF.

V usage is TRBV7-2 and J usage is TRBJ1-2, with 7 bases that match TRBD1. Trimming removed 1 base from V and 6 bases from J; junction bases left unmatched: 2. Germline CDR1 and CDR2: SGHTA and FQGNSA. This CDR3 region has 13 residues. CDR3 nucleotides: TGTGCCAGCAGCTTAGGAACAGGGGATGGCTACACCTTC. This encodes CASSLGTGDGYTF.

The V call is TRBV25-1, the J call TRBJ2-1, with D possibly called TRBD1 or TRBD2 (5 bases each). Germline loops: CDR1 MGHDK, CDR2 SYGVNS. V lost 4 bases, J lost 4 bases, and 17 bases lay in between. This CDR3 has 16 amino acids. The CDR3 DNA sequence: TGTGCCAGCAGTGGGTTCGGGGCGACCCCGTACAATGAGCAGTTCTTC. The encoded protein is CASSGFGATPYNEQFF.

This clone was recorded once. This chain uses TRBV28 with TRBJ2-7; 7 bases line up with TRBD1. Losses at the gene ends were 6 bases for V and 0 bases for J; bases not matched to a gene: 5. This CDR3 is 14 amino acids long. The germline CDR1 and CDR2 sequences are MDHEN and SYDVKM. The DNA of the CDR3 is TGTGCCAGCAGAGCAGGGGGAAGCTCCTACGAGCAGTACTTC. Its protein product is CASRAGGSSYEQYF.

This clone was detected only once. The chain links TRBV7-8 to TRBJ1-5; 7 bases are shared with TRBD1. From germline, CDR1 is SGHVS and CDR2 FQNEAQ. The V segment lost 3 bases and the J segment 0 bases; nucleotides outside the gene matches: 5. CDR3 length: 16 residues. As DNA, the CDR3 is TGTGCCAGCAGCTTGATGACAGGGTATAGCAATCAGCCCCAGCATTTT. Amino acid sequence: CASSLMTGYSNQPQHF. Variable domain in full (rest from reference TRBV7-8 and TRBJ1-5): GAGVSQSPRYKVAKRGQDVALRCDPISGHVSLFWYQQALGQGPEFLTYFQNEAQLDKSGLPSDRFFAERPEGSVSTLKIQRTQQEDSAVYLCASSLMTGYSNQPQHFGDGTRLSIL.

DNA for the CDR3: TGTGCCAGCAGTTGGACAGCGAACACCGGGGAGCTGTTTTTT. As protein: CASSWTANTGELFF. The V call is TRBV7-9, the J call TRBJ2-2; tentative D call: TRBD1 (6 bases). CDR1 is SEHNR and CDR2 is FQNEAQ in the germline V gene (reference sequence). V lost 6 bases and J 0 bases, leaving 8 bases between the germline ends. This CDR3 has 14 amino acids.

This clone was observed a handful of times. The chain employs TRBV30 and TRBJ1-2; D is unclear. The CDR3 covers 15 residues. The V end lost 0 bases, the J end lost 5 bases, and 16 bases lay between the germline ends. CDR1 is GTSNPN and CDR2 is SVGIG in the germline V gene (reference sequence). The CDR3 DNA follows: TGTGCCTGGAGTGTACAGTCACTCAGTCTTTATGGCTACACCTTC. Translated, it gives CAWSVQSLSLYGYTF.

The rearrangement links TRBV27 to TRBJ1-5; perhaps TRBD1 as D (6 bases). Trimming pared 5 bases from V and 3 bases from J, leaving 11 bases between. Germline V gives CDR1 MNHEY, CDR2 SMNVEV (reference sequence). The CDR3 has 14 amino acids. CDR3: CASSRRQDNQPQHF. In DNA form, the CDR3 reads TGTGCCAGCAGTCGACGACAGGACAATCAGCCCCAGCATTTT.

The V gene is TRBV6-5, the J gene TRBJ2-3, with D perhaps given as TRBD1 or TRBD2 (6 bases each). The CDR3 is 15 residues long. V lost 2 bases to trimming and J lost 2 bases, with 11 bases between them. CDR1 and CDR2 from the germline V gene are MNHEY and SVGAGI. The CDR3 protein is CASSYEGGNTDTQYF. In DNA form, the CDR3 reads TGTGCCAGCAGTTACGAGGGGGGTAACACAGATACGCAGTATTTT.

This chain connects TRBV9 to TRBJ2-1, with 8 bases that match TRBD1. The CDR3 loop spans 15 amino acids. V trimming: 0 bases; J trimming: 7 bases; junction bases outside the gene matches: 6. The germline V gene encodes CDR1 SGDLS and CDR2 YYNGEE. The CDR3 nucleotides read TGTGCCAGCAGCGTAGACGGGGACAGGATAAATGAGCAGTTCTTC. Translation gives CASSVDGDRINEQFF. The entire variable domain, with the rest obtained from reference TRBV9 and TRBJ2-1, is as follows: DSGVTQTPKHLITATGQRVTLRCSPRSGDLSVYWYQQSLDQGLQFLIQYYNGEERAKGNILERFSAQQFPDLHSELNLSSLELGDSALYFCASSVDGDRINEQFFGPGTRLTVL.

Written as DNA, the CDR3 is TGTGCCAGCAGTTTAATCGTCGGGAGCTCCTACGAGCAGTACTTC. Amino acid sequence: CASSLIVGSSYEQYF. This chain uses TRBV27 with TRBJ2-7; D possibly corresponds to TRBD2 (6 bases). Germline CDR1 and CDR2: MNHEY and SMNVEV (reference sequence). Trimming took 2 bases from V and 0 from J, leaving 11 bases between them. This CDR3 spans 15 amino acids.